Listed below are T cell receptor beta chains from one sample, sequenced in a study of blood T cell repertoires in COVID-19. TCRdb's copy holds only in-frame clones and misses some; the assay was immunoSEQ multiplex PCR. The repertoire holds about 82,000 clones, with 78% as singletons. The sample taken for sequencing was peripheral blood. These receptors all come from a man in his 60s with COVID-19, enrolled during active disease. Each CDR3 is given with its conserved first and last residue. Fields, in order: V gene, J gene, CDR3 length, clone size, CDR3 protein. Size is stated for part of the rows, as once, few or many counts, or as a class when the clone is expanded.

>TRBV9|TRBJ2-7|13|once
CASSAHPDYEQYF
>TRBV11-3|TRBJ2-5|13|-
CASSAGGSETQYF
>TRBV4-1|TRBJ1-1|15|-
CASSQPLSNEPEAFF
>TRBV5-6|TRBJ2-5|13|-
CASSFRSQETQYF
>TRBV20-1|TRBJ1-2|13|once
CSASLQASYGYTF
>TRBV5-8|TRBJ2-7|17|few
CASSPGVGGGNSYEQYF
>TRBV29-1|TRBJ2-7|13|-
CSVGRTGSYEQYF
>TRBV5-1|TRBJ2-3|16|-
CASSLETSGPRGTQYF
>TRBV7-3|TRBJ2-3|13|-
CASSLPPADTQYF
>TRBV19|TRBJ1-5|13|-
CASKLQSNQPQHF
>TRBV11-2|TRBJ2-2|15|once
CASSSIYRSTGELFF
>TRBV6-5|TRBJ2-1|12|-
CASSYGPNEQFF
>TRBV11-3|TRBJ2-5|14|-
CASGAGGGQETQYF
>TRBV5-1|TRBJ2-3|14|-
CASSLVGASDTQYF
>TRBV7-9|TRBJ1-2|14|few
CASSLGQGSHGYTF
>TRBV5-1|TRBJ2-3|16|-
CASSGGTGLGTDTQYF
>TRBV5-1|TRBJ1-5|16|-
CASSIEPGDSNQPQHF
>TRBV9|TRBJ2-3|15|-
CASSVGLTPVGTQYF
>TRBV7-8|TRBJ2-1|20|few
CASREAGLAGGRISYNEQFF
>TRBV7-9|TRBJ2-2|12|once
CASPQANGELFF
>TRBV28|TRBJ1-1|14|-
CASSSSHRSSEAFF
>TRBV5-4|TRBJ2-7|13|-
CASSLFTGVEQYF
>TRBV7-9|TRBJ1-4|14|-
CASSSGRTGVKLFF
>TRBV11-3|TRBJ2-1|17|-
CASSPDPRDRFNNEQFF
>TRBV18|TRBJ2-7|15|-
CASSETSGAHYEQYF
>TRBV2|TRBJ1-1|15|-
CASRPDRGSSTEAFF
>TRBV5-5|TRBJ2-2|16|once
CASSAGTSGRGGELFF
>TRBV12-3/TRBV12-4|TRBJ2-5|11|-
CASSLRETQYF
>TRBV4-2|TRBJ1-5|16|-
CASSQGGGENNQPQHF
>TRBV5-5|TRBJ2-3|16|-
CASCWGGGGRALPGYF
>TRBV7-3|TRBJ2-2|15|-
CASSPGGSNTGELFF
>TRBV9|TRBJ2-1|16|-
CASSVGGQGASGEQFF
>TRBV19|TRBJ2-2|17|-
CASSRTSGGMSTGELFF
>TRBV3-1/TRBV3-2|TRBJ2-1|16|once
CASSQFSLVGYNEQFF
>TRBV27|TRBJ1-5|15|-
CASSLVGRANQPQHF
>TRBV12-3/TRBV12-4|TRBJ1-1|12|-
CASSPQGIEAFF
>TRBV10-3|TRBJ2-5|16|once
CAVGLGEGARKETQYF
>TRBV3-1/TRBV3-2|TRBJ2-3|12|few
CASSGGQPTQYF
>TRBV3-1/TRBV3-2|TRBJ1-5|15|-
CASSQGQGGNQPQHF
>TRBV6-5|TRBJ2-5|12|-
CASSSLGETQYF
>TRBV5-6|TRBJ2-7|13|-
CASSLGGGYEQYF
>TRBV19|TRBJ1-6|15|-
CASSIQGVENSPLHF
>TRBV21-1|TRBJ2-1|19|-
CASSNNATSGRSSYNEQFF
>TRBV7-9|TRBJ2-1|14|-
CASSSAGGPNEQFF